This entry lists 30 T cell receptor beta chains sequenced from one sample in a study of vaccination and CD4 T cells after COVID-19. Their target antigens are unknown. The sample's treatment: approximately 9-day PBMC culture with coronavirus spike peptide pools or control peptides (ViraFEST assay). Cultured CD4+ T cell DNA underwent sequencing with the Oncomine TCR Beta short-read assay. One entry per CDR3 protein results from TCRdb running MiXCR on the PCR reads. The top ten clones hold 10% of a sample with 10,000 to 13,000 distinct CDR3 sequences, about half of them seen once. Material for sequencing was CD4+ T cells from blood, cultured in vitro. These receptors all come from a human donor who had recovered from COVID-19.

The chain links TRBV4-1 to TRBJ2-7; TRBD2 aligns across 9 bases. Looked up from germline, CDR1 is MGHRA and CDR2 is YSYEKL. CDR3 length: 15 residues. Germline trimming cut 4 bases from V and 2 bases from J; bases unmatched to any gene: 6. The DNA of the CDR3 is TGCGCCAGCAGCCGACCAGCGGGAGGTACCTACGAGCAGTACTTC. Its translation: CASSRPAGGTYEQYF.

The chain carries TRBV24-1 and TRBJ2-5; TRBD1 agrees at 10 bases. Germline V gene data show CDR1 as KGHDR and CDR2 as SFDVKD. J lost 5 bases, V lost 3 bases, and 5 bases had no gene match. The CDR3 loop spans 15 amino acids. This CDR3 reads CATSDAGQGTETQYF. CDR3 DNA sequence: TGTGCCACCAGTGATGCGGGACAGGGGACGGAGACCCAGTACTTC.

The V call is TRBV28, the J call TRBJ2-7; TRBD2 aligns across 8 bases. The length of the CDR3 is 15 residues. Trimming took 5 bases from V and 1 from J; bases not matched to a gene: 7. Germline assignment: CDR1 MDHEN and CDR2 SYDVKM. Here the CDR3 reads CASSQTGTSSYEQYF. In DNA form, the CDR3 reads TGTGCCAGCAGTCAGACCGGGACTAGTTCCTACGAGCAGTACTTC.

The chain is built from TRBV20-1 and TRBJ2-1; the match to TRBD2 covers 8 bases. Trimming cost V 2 bases and J 4 bases; bases outside gene matches: 7. The CDR3 extends over 15 amino acids. Germline values: CDR1 DFQATT, CDR2 SNEGSKA (reference sequence). CDR3 sequence reads: CSARTSGTRYNEQFF. The CDR3 DNA reads TGCAGTGCTAGAACTTCCGGGACTAGGTACAATGAGCAGTTCTTC.

The CDR3 DNA reads TGTGCCAGCAGCCTTAGGCCCGGAAACACCATATATTTT. Amino acid sequence: CASSLRPGNTIYF. This chain uses TRBV28 with TRBJ1-3; D is undetermined. V was cut by 6 bases and J by 4 bases, with 10 bases left in between. This CDR3 region has 13 residues. Germline assignment: CDR1 MDHEN and CDR2 SYDVKM.

The rearrangement uses TRBV20-1 and TRBJ1-1; 7 bases line up with TRBD1. The CDR3 spans 14 residues. CDR1 DFQATT and CDR2 SNEGSKA come from the germline V gene (reference sequence). J was trimmed by 1 base and V by 6 bases; bases with no gene match: 8. This CDR3 reads CSAPTGTANTEAFF. CDR3 DNA sequence: TGCAGTGCCCCAACCGGGACAGCGAACACTGAAGCTTTCTTT.

The chain has TRBV7-6 and TRBJ2-5, with D unclear. Germline CDR1 and CDR2: SGHVS and FNYEAQ. The CDR3 runs 11 residues. The germline V and J ends were trimmed by 5 bases and 5 bases, with 6 bases remaining between them. The CDR3 DNA reads as TGTGCCAGCAGCGCAAGGGAGACCCAGTACTTC. As protein: CASSARETQYF.

This chain connects TRBV2 to TRBJ2-7, with 7 bases fitting TRBD1. Germline V gene lookup returns CDR1 SNHLY and CDR2 FYNNEI. The CDR3 runs 13 residues. V lost 6 bases, J lost 3 bases, and 5 bases stayed unmatched. The CDR3 loop is CASRQGLIYEQYF. The CDR3 nucleotides are TGTGCCAGCAGACAGGGGTTAATCTACGAGCAGTACTTC.

The chain recombines TRBV11-2 with TRBJ2-3; either TRBD1 or TRBD2 may fit D (5 bases each). CDR1 is SGHAT, CDR2 FQNNGV, per germline. The length of the CDR3 is 14 residues. Trimming took 5 bases from V and 2 from J, leaving 11 bases between them. CDR3 nucleotides: TGTGCCAGCAGCCACCGGGACGACACAGATACGCAGTATTTT. It yields the protein CASSHRDDTDTQYF. Drawing the rest from reference TRBV11-2 and TRBJ2-3, the complete variable domain is EAGVAQSPRYKIIEKRQSVAFWCNPISGHATLYWYQQILGQGPKLLIQFQNNGVVDDSQLPKDRFSAERLKGVDSTLKIQPAKLEDSAVYLCASSHRDDTDTQYFGPGTRLTVL.

This clonotype was picked up a small number of times. The V and J genes are TRBV7-3 and TRBJ1-1; no firm D call. CDR1 and CDR2 (germline): SGHTA, FQGTGA. The length of the CDR3 is 13 residues. V dropped 0 bases and J dropped 1 base, with 3 bases sitting between them. CDR3 nucleotide sequence: TGTGCCAGCAGCTTAACTCAGAACACTGAAGCTTTCTTT. It specifies CASSLTQNTEAFF.

The rearrangement joins TRBV12-3 or TRBV12-4 to TRBJ1-3; no clear D. This CDR3 is built from 16 residues. The germline V and J ends were trimmed by 2 bases and 0 bases, with 11 bases remaining between them. In DNA form, the CDR3 reads TGTGCCAGCAGTTTAAACGGCGTTAACTCTGGAAACACCATATATTTT. It codes for CASSLNGVNSGNTIYF.

There are a few counts of this clonotype. V gene TRBV6-1 combines with J gene TRBJ2-4; tentatively, D is TRBD1 (5 bases). Trimming left V 2 bases short and J 7 bases short, with 9 bases between. The CDR3 contains 13 residues. The germline V gene has CDR1 MNHNS and CDR2 SASEGT. The CDR3 region has the DNA TGTGCCAGCAGTGAAACAGGCCAGAACATTCAGTACTTC. This encodes CASSETGQNIQYF.

There are a few counts of this clonotype. This chain joins TRBV2 and TRBJ1-1, with 10 nucleotides matching TRBD1. The CDR3 runs to 16 residues. Germline loops: CDR1 SNHLY, CDR2 FYNNEI. V gave up 6 bases and J gave up 5 bases; unmatched junction bases: 12. For the CDR3, the DNA is TGTGCCAGCAGGACGGGACAGGGGCTTTGGAGGACTGAAGCTTTCTTT. Translating gives CASRTGQGLWRTEAFF.

This rearrangement joins TRBV24-1 to TRBJ2-5; perhaps D is TRBD1 or TRBD2 (7 bases each). The CDR3 extends over 14 amino acids. CDR1 and CDR2 (germline): KGHDR, SFDVKD. Trimming removed 8 bases from V and 5 bases from J, with 17 bases in between. The CDR3 region has the DNA TGTGCCACCATCGGCTATCAGGGGGGGGAGACCCAGTACTTC. Translation gives CATIGYQGGETQYF.

The chain uses TRBV7-9 and TRBJ2-1, with 8 bases identical to TRBD1. Germline V gene data show CDR1 as SEHNR and CDR2 as FQNEAQ (reference sequence). V trimming: 5 bases; J trimming: 2 bases; junction bases outside the gene matches: 8. This CDR3 has 16 amino acids. DNA for the CDR3: TGTGCCAGCAGCCGAAAGAGGGACAGGCCCTACAATGAGCAGTTCTTC. It yields the protein CASSRKRDRPYNEQFF.

This clonotype appeared once. J is TRBJ2-7 and V is TRBV7-2; D unresolved. Trimming removed 2 bases at V and 3 bases at J, with 14 bases between. Germline CDR1 is SGHTA and CDR2 is FQGNSA. The CDR3 is 15 amino acids. The CDR3 region has the DNA TGTGCCAGCAGCTTAACCCCGCGTGGGCGCTACGAGCAGTACTTC. Its translation: CASSLTPRGRYEQYF.

The chain links TRBV19 to TRBJ2-5, with TRBD2 identical over 11 bases. The V and J ends lost 3 bases and 5 bases, in that order; junction bases with no gene match: 11. Germline V gene lookup returns CDR1 LNHDA and CDR2 SQIVND (reference sequence). The CDR3 consists of 17 residues. For the CDR3, the DNA is TGTGCCAGTAGTATTATACTTAGCGGGAGGGCCCTCGAGACCCAGTACTTC. This sequence encodes CASSIILSGRALETQYF.

This clonotype was seen a handful of times. V is TRBV20-1 and J is TRBJ1-3, with D maybe TRBD1 (6 bases). Trimming took off 1 base at V and 4 bases at J, with 17 bases between the two ends. Germline lookup yields CDR1 DFQATT and CDR2 SNEGSKA (reference sequence). The CDR3 has 16 amino acids. This chain's CDR3 is CSARVPDRIRGNTIYF. The CDR3 DNA is TGCAGTGCTAGAGTTCCGGACAGAATAAGGGGAAACACCATATATTTT.

The chain couples TRBV7-8 to TRBJ2-5; D gene uncertain. The ends were cut back, 3 bases at V and 4 bases at J, with 15 bases in the middle. CDR1 is SGHVS and CDR2 is FQNEAQ in the germline V gene. The CDR3 is 15 residues long. This CDR3 is CASSFRALLLETQYF. The DNA of the CDR3 is TGTGCCAGCAGCTTCCGGGCCTTGCTCCTAGAGACCCAGTACTTC.

The J gene is TRBJ2-5, the V gene TRBV18, with 7 bases that match TRBD1. V dropped 5 bases and J dropped 4; count of bases not matched to a gene: 4. The germline V gene has CDR1 KGHSH and CDR2 LQKENI. This CDR3 is built from 13 residues. The CDR3, as DNA: TGTGCCAGCTCAGACAACAGGGGAGAGACCCAGTACTTC. It translates to CASSDNRGETQYF.

The chain links TRBV7-8 to TRBJ1-5, with TRBD1 matching over 7 bases. CDR1 is SGHVS, CDR2 FQNEAQ, per germline. The CDR3 is 17 residues long. Germline trimming cut 4 bases from V and 3 bases from J; bases unmatched to any gene: 12. CDR3 amino acids: CASSSTLRQGSNQPQHF. The CDR3 nucleotides read TGTGCCAGCAGCTCGACCCTTCGACAGGGATCCAATCAGCCCCAGCATTTT.

The V gene is TRBV6-5, the J gene TRBJ2-2, with TRBD2 matching over 8 bases. Per the germline V gene, CDR1 is MNHEY and CDR2 is SVGAGI. The CDR3 length is 16 residues. Trimming took 0 bases from V and 4 from J; bases not matched to a gene: 4. The CDR3 loop is CASSYSGAGGTGELFF. The DNA for the CDR3 is TGTGCCAGCAGTTACTCCGGGGCGGGGGGCACCGGGGAGCTGTTTTTT.

This clonotype showed up just once. The rearrangement joins TRBV7-3 to TRBJ2-3, with D maybe TRBD2 (6 bases). This CDR3 spans 15 amino acids. Germline V lookup: CDR1 SGHTA, CDR2 FQGTGA. V was cut by 2 bases and J by 3 bases, with 12 bases left in between. The CDR3 DNA sequence: TGTGCCAGCAGCTTATTATCCGGGAGAACAGATACGCAGTATTTT. Translated: CASSLLSGRTDTQYF. Looking up the rest from reference TRBV7-3 and TRBJ2-3 gives the full variable domain: GAGVSQTPSNKVTEKGKYVELRCDPISGHTALYWYRQSLGQGPEFLIYFQGTGAADDSGLPNDRFFAVRPEGSVSTLKIQRTERGDSAVYLCASSLLSGRTDTQYFGPGTRLTVL.

The sample holds one count of this clonotype. This rearrangement joins TRBV7-3 to TRBJ2-3; no firm D call. Germline V gives CDR1 SGHTA, CDR2 FQGTGA. The CDR3 loop spans 13 amino acids. The V gene lost 5 bases and the J gene lost 0 bases, with 6 bases spanning the gap. The CDR3, as DNA: TGTGCCAGCAGCCTCTCTAGCACAGATACGCAGTATTTT. It translates to CASSLSSTDTQYF.

This clonotype has a handful of counts. The V and J genes are TRBV5-4 and TRBJ1-1; 7 bases align to TRBD1. CDR1 and CDR2 (germline): SGHNT, YYREEE (reference sequence). J lost 11 bases, V lost 4 bases, and 14 bases had no gene match. This CDR3 is built from 14 residues. CDR3 nucleotides: TGTGCCAGCAGCGTACGACAGGGACGAGGCGCCGCTTTCTTT. This sequence encodes CASSVRQGRGAAFF.

The chain links TRBV29-1 to TRBJ2-3; maybe TRBD1 (6 bases). V was clipped by 7 bases and J by 6 bases, with 20 bases between them. The CDR3 spans 14 residues. Germline values: CDR1 SQVTM, CDR2 ANQGSEA. The CDR3 sequence: CSANPTRTGDTQYF. The CDR3 DNA sequence: TGCAGCGCAAACCCAACTAGAACAGGGGATACGCAGTATTTT.

There are a few counts of this clonotype. The chain links TRBV15 to TRBJ1-3, with D uncertain. Trimming pared 0 bases from V and 6 bases from J, leaving 6 bases between. The length of the CDR3 is 13 residues. Germline assignment: CDR1 LNHNV and CDR2 YYDKDF (reference sequence). This CDR3 is CATSRDRPNTIYF. In DNA form, the CDR3 reads TGTGCCACCAGCAGAGATCGCCCAAACACCATATATTTT. Full variable domain (rest looked up from reference TRBV15 and TRBJ1-3): DAMVIQNPRYQVTQFGKPVTLSCSQTLNHNVMYWYQQKSSQAPKLLFHYYDKDFNNEADTPDNFQSRRPNTSFCFLDIRSPGLGDTAMYLCATSRDRPNTIYFGEGSWLTVV.

As concerns this clonotype: The junction shows a germline mismatch at one end, possibly a read error. The chain combines TRBV15 with TRBJ1-6; no firm D call. The CDR3 spans 12 residues. Germline V gene sequence: CDR1 LNHNV, CDR2 YYDKDF (reference sequence). CDR3 coding DNA: TGCCCGAACCGGCTGACTAATTCACCCCTCCACTTT. It specifies CPNRLTNSPLHF.

This clonotype was found a few times. J is TRBJ1-6 and V is TRBV6-1; tentatively, D is TRBD1 (5 bases). V was shortened by 2 bases and J by 0 bases, with 14 bases between the two germline ends. Germline loops: CDR1 MNHNS, CDR2 SASEGT. The CDR3 contains 18 residues. The CDR3 spells CASSEFVARGSYNSPLHF. The CDR3 nucleotides are TGTGCCAGCAGTGAATTTGTGGCGAGGGGCTCCTATAATTCACCCCTCCACTTT.

The V gene is TRBV30, the J gene TRBJ2-3, with D perhaps given as TRBD1 or TRBD2 (5 bases each). V dropped 0 bases and J dropped 5 bases, with 12 bases sitting between them. In germline, CDR1 is GTSNPN, CDR2 SVGIG (reference sequence). The CDR3 runs 14 residues. The CDR3: CAWSVQGGGDTQYF. CDR3 coding DNA: TGTGCCTGGAGTGTACAAGGTGGGGGAGATACGCAGTATTTT.